The 20 T cell receptor beta chains below come from one sample, sequenced in a study of cytomegalovirus exposure and HLA in healthy donors. A multiplex PCR was run with 60 Vbeta primers and 13 Jbeta primers. The table came from immunoSEQ multiplex PCR; TCRdb's copy has only in-frame clones and leaves some out. The sample yields about 110,000 clones, approximately 70% seen once. Sequenced sample: PBMCs. The source of these receptors is a man aged 25-40 years in good health and CMV-seronegative.

The rearrangement uses TRBV4-2 and TRBJ2-3; 9 positions agree with TRBD2. The germline gives CDR1 LGHNA, CDR2 YNFKEQ. The CDR3 is 16 residues long. V lost 1 base and J lost 0; bases outside the gene matches: 2. The CDR3 here is CASSQGSGGSTDTQYF. CDR3 bases: TGTGCCAGCAGCCAAGGAAGCGGGGGGAGCACAGATACGCAGTATTTT.

The J gene is TRBJ1-5, the V gene TRBV6-1; D uncertain. CDR3 length: 13 amino acids. Trimming took 2 bases from V and 4 from J, leaving 6 bases between them. Per germline, CDR1 MNHNS and CDR2 SASEGT. The CDR3: CASSEWQNQPQHF. CDR3 nucleotide sequence: TGTGCCAGCAGTGAATGGCAGAATCAGCCCCAGCATTTT.

This chain uses TRBV7-9 with TRBJ1-2; D perhaps matches TRBD1 (5 bases). Looked up from germline, CDR1 is SEHNR and CDR2 is FQNEAQ (reference sequence). V dropped 4 bases and J dropped 5 bases, with 20 bases sitting between them. CDR3 length: 16 amino acids. CDR3 nucleotide sequence: TGTGCCAGCAGCTCAACAGTTCCCCGGGGGGGTTATGGCTACACCTTC. Translating it yields CASSSTVPRGGYGYTF. The full variable domain, completed using reference TRBV7-9 and TRBJ1-2, is DTGVSQNPRHKITKRGQNVTFRCDPISEHNRLYWYRQTLGQGPEFLTYFQNEAQLEKSRLLSDRFSAERPKGSFSTLEIQRTEQGDSAMYLCASSSTVPRGGYGYTFGSGTRLTVV.

The chain couples TRBV5-6 to TRBJ2-5, with 10 bases fitting TRBD1. Germline V gene lookup returns CDR1 SGHDT and CDR2 YYEEEE. V lost 4 bases, J lost 7 bases, and 4 bases stayed unmatched. The CDR3 is made up of 13 amino acids. CDR3 region: CASSRQGAMTQYF. The CDR3 DNA sequence: TGTGCCAGCAGCAGACAGGGGGCGATGACCCAGTACTTC.

A few counts support this clone. The CDR3 bases are TGTGCCAGACACCAACAGGATAAAGCCGACGAGCGGGAGGGACTTGTCGAGCAGTTCTTC. Its protein product is CARHQQDKADEREGLVEQFF. The chain combines TRBV18 with TRBJ2-1; 10 bases align to TRBD2. Germline V lookup: CDR1 KGHSH, CDR2 LQKENI. J was trimmed by 10 bases and V by 9 bases; bases with no gene match: 30. The CDR3 runs to 20 residues.

The CDR3: CAISAGDQPQHF. The CDR3 DNA reads as TGTGCCATCAGTGCAGGGGATCAGCCCCAGCATTTT. The chain carries TRBV10-3 and TRBJ1-5, with D perhaps TRBD1 (6 bases). The ends were cut back, 4 bases at V and 5 bases at J, with 6 bases in the middle. Looked up from germline, CDR1 is ENHRY and CDR2 is SYGVKD. The CDR3 is 12 amino acids.

This clone was seen a handful of times. The rearrangement joins TRBV30 to TRBJ2-1; D uncertain. Deletions cut 2 bases from V and 0 bases from J, with 11 bases between. Germline CDR1 is GTSNPN and CDR2 is SVGIG (reference sequence). CDR3 length equals 15 residues. The CDR3: CAWSLGEASYNEQFF. Here the CDR3 DNA reads TGTGCCTGGAGTCTGGGTGAGGCCTCCTACAATGAGCAGTTCTTC.

The rearrangement joins TRBV6-6 to TRBJ2-1; D gene ambiguous. Per the germline V gene, CDR1 is MNHNY and CDR2 is SVGAGI (reference sequence). The CDR3 length is 12 residues. Trimming took 5 bases from V and 8 from J, leaving 10 bases between them. For the CDR3, the DNA is TGTGCCAGCAGTCCCGAGGCTTATGAGCAGTTCTTC. It is translated as CASSPEAYEQFF.

V and J are TRBV5-1 and TRBJ2-3; TRBD2 matches at 13 bases. J was trimmed by 2 bases and V by 3 bases; bases with no gene match: 3. The germline V gene encodes CDR1 SGHRS and CDR2 YFSETQ. The CDR3 is 16 amino acids. CDR3 residues: CASSSGLAGVTDTQYF. The CDR3 DNA sequence: TGCGCCAGCAGCTCCGGACTAGCGGGAGTCACAGATACGCAGTATTTT. The whole variable domain, remainder taken from reference TRBV5-1 and TRBJ2-3, is KAGVTQTPRYLIKTRGQQVTLSCSPISGHRSVSWYQQTPGQGLQFLFEYFSETQRNKGNFPGRFSGRQFSNSRSEMNVSTLELGDSALYLCASSSGLAGVTDTQYFGPGTRLTVL.

This clone has a handful of counts. The chain couples TRBV28 to TRBJ2-5; possibly TRBD2 for D (5 bases). The CDR3 covers 15 residues. V lost 3 bases and J 2 bases, leaving 13 bases between the germline ends. The germline V gene has CDR1 MDHEN and CDR2 SYDVKM. The DNA of the CDR3 is TGTGCCAGCAGTTTCAGTAGCGCCGGACAAGAGACCCAGTACTTC. This gives the protein CASSFSSAGQETQYF.

This sequence joins TRBV4-1 and TRBJ2-5, with 11 bases fitting TRBD2. Trimming cost V 3 bases and J 7 bases; bases outside gene matches: 4. The CDR3 is 14 residues long. In germline, CDR1 is MGHRA, CDR2 YSYEKL. The CDR3 sequence: CASSQATSGMTQYF. CDR3 DNA: TGCGCCAGCAGCCAGGCGACTAGCGGGATGACCCAGTACTTC.

The J gene is TRBJ2-1, the V gene TRBV5-6, with a weak D call TRBD2 (6 bases). The CDR3 contains 15 residues. Germline assignment: CDR1 SGHDT and CDR2 YYEEEE. Trimming removed 0 bases at V and 6 bases at J, with 13 bases between. As DNA, the CDR3 is TGTGCCAGCAGCTTGGTTCGGGAGTGGTCCAATGAGCAGTTCTTC. Encoded protein: CASSLVREWSNEQFF.

The gene calls are TRBV6-5 and TRBJ2-1; the D is unclear. Trimming cost V 4 bases and J 9 bases, with 10 bases left between them. CDR3 length equals 12 residues. From germline, CDR1 is MNHEY and CDR2 SVGAGI. The CDR3: CASSWRNSEQFF. CDR3 DNA sequence: TGTGCCAGCAGTTGGCGGAATAGTGAGCAGTTCTTC.

This clone was detected a few times. This rearrangement joins TRBV5-4 to TRBJ2-7; 8 nucleotides align to TRBD2. The CDR3 runs 16 residues. With V trimmed by 0 bases and J by 0 bases, 5 bases remained unmatched. Germline loops: CDR1 SGHNT, CDR2 YYREEE (reference sequence). CDR3 protein: CASSLVSGSLSYEQYF. Here the CDR3 DNA reads TGTGCCAGCAGCTTGGTGAGCGGGAGCCTCTCCTACGAGCAGTACTTC.

This rearrangement joins TRBV11-2 to TRBJ1-1, with a tentative D call TRBD1 (6 bases). V lost 6 bases, J lost 1 base, and 15 bases lay in between. This CDR3 is built from 15 residues. Germline V lookup: CDR1 SGHAT, CDR2 FQNNGV. The CDR3 sequence: CASRQGVRRNTEAFF. CDR3 nucleotides: TGTGCCAGCAGACAGGGTGTGAGGAGGAACACTGAAGCTTTCTTT.

CDR3 region: CASSFGGTAEAFF. The CDR3, as DNA: TGTGCCAGCAGCTTCGGCGGGACGGCTGAAGCTTTCTTT. The chain joins TRBV7-2 to TRBJ1-1, with a possible D match to TRBD1 (5 bases). From germline, CDR1 is SGHTA and CDR2 FQGNSA. The germline V and J ends were trimmed by 3 bases and 6 bases, with 11 bases remaining between them. The CDR3 is 13 residues long. Full variable domain (missing parts from reference TRBV7-2 and TRBJ1-1): GAGVSQSPSNKVTEKGKDVELRCDPISGHTALYWYRQSLGQGLEFLIYFQGNSAPDKSGLPSDRFSAERTGGSVSTLTIQRTQQEDSAVYLCASSFGGTAEAFFGQGTRLTVV.

The V gene is TRBV7-2, the J gene TRBJ2-7; 8 positions agree with TRBD1. This CDR3 region has 14 residues. With V trimmed by 3 bases and J by 7 bases, 8 bases remained unmatched. Germline V gives CDR1 SGHTA, CDR2 FQGNSA. CDR3 sequence (DNA): TGTGCCAGCAGCTTCCGGACAGGGTCTGGGGAGCAGTACTTC. Its protein product is CASSFRTGSGEQYF.

V gene TRBV11-2 combines with J gene TRBJ2-7; TRBD2 agrees at 7 bases. The V gene end was trimmed by 2 bases and the J gene end by 3 bases; junction bases not matched to a gene: 1. This CDR3 is 13 amino acids long. CDR1 and CDR2 (germline): SGHAT, FQNNGV. The CDR3 spells CASSLSSGYEQYF. The CDR3 DNA is TGTGCCAGCAGCTTATCTAGCGGCTACGAGCAGTACTTC.

This chain joins TRBV2 and TRBJ2-3; 7 bases align to TRBD2. The length of the CDR3 is 18 residues. The J segment lost 2 bases and the V segment lost 1 base, leaving 12 bases of the junction unmatched. In germline, CDR1 is SNHLY, CDR2 FYNNEI. For the CDR3, the DNA is TGTGCCAGCAGTGAAGAGAGTCCTCTAGCGGCCAACACAGATACGCAGTATTTT. Protein sequence: CASSEESPLAANTDTQYF. The full variable domain, with the rest looked up from reference TRBV2 and TRBJ2-3, is EPEVTQTPSHQVTQMGQEVILRCVPISNHLYFYWYRQILGQKVEFLVSFYNNEISEKSEIFDDQFSVERPDGSNFTLKIRSTKLEDSAMYFCASSEESPLAANTDTQYFGPGTRLTVL.

The chain has TRBV9 and TRBJ1-1; tentatively, D is TRBD1 (6 bases). CDR3 length: 15 residues. The V end lost 0 bases, the J end lost 7 bases, and 16 bases lay between the germline ends. Germline-derived CDR1 and CDR2 are SGDLS and YYNGEE. CDR3 in DNA: TGTGCCAGCAGCGTAGATACACAGGGAAAGGGTGAAGCTTTCTTT. The encoded protein is CASSVDTQGKGEAFF.